Below are 14 T cell receptor beta chains sequenced from a single sample in a study of blood T cell repertoires in COVID-19. Profiling relied on immunoSEQ multiplex PCR, and the TCRdb table lists in-frame clones only, not all of them. Of 90,000 to 150,000 clones listed, roughly three quarters are singletons. The sample was peripheral blood. Every receptor here comes from a human donor in a cohort sampled during active COVID-19.

The chain recombines TRBV12-2 with TRBJ1-5; the table's D call of TRBD1 was not tested on the DNA. TRBV12-2 is shown as a pseudogene. There are 15 residues in the CDR3. This CDR3 reads CASRLDGRGHQPQHF. CDR3 nucleotide sequence: TGTGCAAGTCGCTTAGACGGCAGGGGGCATCAGCCCCAGCATTTT.

The genes are TRBV27 and TRBJ2-5, with a weak D call TRBD1 (6 bases). From germline, CDR1 is MNHEY and CDR2 SMNVEV (reference sequence). V lost 5 bases and J lost 0, with 10 bases in between. This CDR3 contains 14 residues. This CDR3 reads CASSPRGYQETQYF. CDR3 nucleotide sequence: TGTGCCAGCAGTCCCAGGGGTTACCAAGAGACCCAGTACTTC.

CDR3 bases: TGCAGTGCTAGTCGTGGGGGTAGCGGGAAAGGGAATGAGCAGTTCTTC. Encoded protein: CSASRGGSGKGNEQFF. The V gene is TRBV20-1, the J gene TRBJ2-1; TRBD2 aligns across 8 bases. V lost 3 bases and J lost 7; bases outside the gene matches: 14. This CDR3 comprises 16 residues. From germline, CDR1 is DFQATT and CDR2 SNEGSKA (reference sequence).

This chain links TRBV19 with TRBJ1-1; D is possibly TRBD1 (6 bases). Deletions cut 10 bases from V and 4 bases from J, with 16 bases between. This CDR3 is built from 13 residues. The germline V gene has CDR1 LNHDA and CDR2 SQIVND (reference sequence). The CDR3 sequence: CATLRDRSTEAFF. The CDR3 region has the DNA TGTGCCACCCTCAGAGACAGGAGCACTGAAGCTTTCTTT.

The V call is TRBV7-6, the J call TRBJ2-7; TRBD2 is a possible D gene (5 bases). Germline CDR1 is SGHVS and CDR2 is FNYEAQ. V gave up 5 bases and J gave up 0 bases, with 8 bases separating them. The CDR3 totals 13 residues. The CDR3 DNA reads TGTGCCAGCAGCCTTACTAGCTCCTACGAGCAGTACTTC. Translated: CASSLTSSYEQYF. The variable domain in full, with the rest retrieved from reference TRBV7-6 and TRBJ2-7, is GAGVSQSPRYKVTKRGQDVALRCDPISGHVSLYWYRQALGQGPEFLTYFNYEAQQDKSGLPNDRFSAERPEGSISTLTIQRTEQRDSAMYRCASSLTSSYEQYFGPGTRLTVT.

CDR3 coding DNA: TGCGCCAGCAGGAGGGGGACTTCACCCCTCCACTTT. Encoded protein: CASRRGTSPLHF. The chain links TRBV5-1 to TRBJ1-6, with TRBD1 as a possible D gene (6 bases). This CDR3 contains 12 residues. Trimming removed 5 bases from V and 9 bases from J, with 9 bases in between. The germline V gene encodes CDR1 SGHRS and CDR2 YFSETQ.

The chain uses TRBV2 and TRBJ1-2; TRBD1 matches at 7 bases. V gave up 8 bases and J gave up 3 bases; unmatched junction bases: 3. Looked up from germline, CDR1 is SNHLY and CDR2 is FYNNEI. CDR3 length: 12 amino acids. The CDR3 DNA reads as TGTGCCAGCGAGGGGACAGACTATGGCTACACCTTC. Translating gives CASEGTDYGYTF. The complete variable domain, with remaining parts taken from reference TRBV2 and TRBJ1-2, reads EPEVTQTPSHQVTQMGQEVILRCVPISNHLYFYWYRQILGQKVEFLVSFYNNEISEKSEIFDDQFSVERPDGSNFTLKIRSTKLEDSAMYFCASEGTDYGYTFGSGTRLTVV.

V usage is TRBV5-1 and J usage is TRBJ2-7, with a possible D match to TRBD1 (6 bases). Germline V gene sequence: CDR1 SGHRS, CDR2 YFSETQ. CDR3 length: 15 residues. The germline V and J ends were trimmed by 2 bases and 2 bases, with 14 bases remaining between them. The CDR3 spells CASSFRGPPTYEQYF. The CDR3, as DNA: TGCGCCAGCAGCTTCAGGGGCCCCCCCACCTACGAGCAGTACTTC.

This chain connects TRBV6-1 to TRBJ2-7; D is undetermined. CDR1 and CDR2 from the germline V gene are MNHNS and SASEGT. V was shortened by 3 bases and J by 4 bases, with 10 bases between the two germline ends. CDR3 length: 13 residues. The CDR3 loop is CASSDMGWYEQYF. As DNA, the CDR3 is TGTGCCAGCAGTGACATGGGCTGGTACGAGCAGTACTTC.

The chain combines TRBV28 with TRBJ1-1; tentative D call: TRBD1 (5 bases). The CDR3 is 15 amino acids. The germline V and J ends were trimmed by 6 bases and 0 bases, with 14 bases remaining between them. The germline V gene encodes CDR1 MDHEN and CDR2 SYDVKM. The CDR3 region is CASRTLGLLNTEAFF. The CDR3 bases are TGTGCCAGCAGAACCCTGGGACTTCTGAACACTGAAGCTTTCTTT. Full variable domain (remainder filled in from reference TRBV28 and TRBJ1-1): DVKVTQSSRYLVKRTGEKVFLECVQDMDHENMFWYRQDPGLGLRLIYFSYDVKMKEKGDIPEGYSVSREKKERFSLILESASTNQTSMYLCASRTLGLLNTEAFFGQGTRLTVV.

V is TRBV6-5 and J is TRBJ1-1; 7 nucleotides agree with TRBD1. The length of the CDR3 is 15 residues. V lost 0 bases to trimming and J lost 5 bases; unmatched junction nucleotides: 6. Germline CDR1 and CDR2: MNHEY and SVGAGI. CDR3 residues: CASSYSKGANTEAFF. As DNA, the CDR3 is TGTGCCAGCAGTTACTCTAAGGGGGCCAATACTGAAGCTTTCTTT.

This sequence joins TRBV2 and TRBJ2-3; the D gene is possibly TRBD2 (6 bases). The CDR3 loop spans 14 amino acids. The ends were cut back, 7 bases at V and 2 bases at J, with 13 bases in the middle. The germline CDR1 and CDR2 sequences are SNHLY and FYNNEI. In DNA form, the CDR3 reads TGTGCCAGCACCGCCTCGGGGGACACAGATACGCAGTATTTT. Translated: CASTASGDTDTQYF. Complete variable domain (other parts from reference TRBV2 and TRBJ2-3): EPEVTQTPSHQVTQMGQEVILRCVPISNHLYFYWYRQILGQKVEFLVSFYNNEISEKSEIFDDQFSVERPDGSNFTLKIRSTKLEDSAMYFCASTASGDTDTQYFGPGTRLTVL.

V usage is TRBV7-9 and J usage is TRBJ2-1, with 10 bases fitting TRBD2. The CDR3 length is 15 residues. In germline, CDR1 is SEHNR, CDR2 FQNEAQ (reference sequence). The J segment lost 9 bases and the V segment lost 9 bases, leaving 14 bases of the junction unmatched. The CDR3: CARKGITSGILEQFF. The CDR3 nucleotides are TGTGCCAGAAAAGGGATCACTAGCGGGATTCTTGAGCAGTTCTTC.

The chain uses TRBV19 and TRBJ1-4; 7 bases map to TRBD1. With V trimmed by 7 bases and J by 8 bases, 13 bases remained unmatched. Germline CDR1 is LNHDA and CDR2 is SQIVND (reference sequence). This CDR3 region has 15 residues. This CDR3 reads CASNLPQTGEEKLFF. The CDR3 DNA sequence: TGTGCCAGTAATCTGCCGCAAACAGGGGAAGAAAAACTGTTTTTT. The full variable domain, with the rest looked up from reference TRBV19 and TRBJ1-4, is DGGITQSPKYLFRKEGQNVTLSCEQNLNHDAMYWYRQDPGQGLRLIYYSQIVNDFQKGDIAEGYSVSREKKESFPLTVTSAQKNPTAFYLCASNLPQTGEEKLFFGSGTQLSVL.